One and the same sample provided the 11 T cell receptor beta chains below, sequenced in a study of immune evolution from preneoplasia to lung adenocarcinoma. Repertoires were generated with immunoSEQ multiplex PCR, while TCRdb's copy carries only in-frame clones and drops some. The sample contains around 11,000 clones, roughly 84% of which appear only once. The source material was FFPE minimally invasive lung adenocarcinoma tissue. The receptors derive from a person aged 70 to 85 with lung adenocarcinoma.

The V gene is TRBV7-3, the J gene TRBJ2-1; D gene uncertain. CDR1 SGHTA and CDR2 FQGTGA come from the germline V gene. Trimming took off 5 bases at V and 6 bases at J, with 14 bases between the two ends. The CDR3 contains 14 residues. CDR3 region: CASSLIAPSNEQFF. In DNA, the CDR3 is TGTGCCAGCAGCCTAATAGCTCCTAGCAATGAGCAGTTCTTC.

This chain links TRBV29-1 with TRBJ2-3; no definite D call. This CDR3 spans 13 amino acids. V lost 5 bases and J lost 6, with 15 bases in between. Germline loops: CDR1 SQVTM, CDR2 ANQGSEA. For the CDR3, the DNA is TGCAGCGTTAACCCGGGCCGAACGGATACGCAGTATTTT. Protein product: CSVNPGRTDTQYF.

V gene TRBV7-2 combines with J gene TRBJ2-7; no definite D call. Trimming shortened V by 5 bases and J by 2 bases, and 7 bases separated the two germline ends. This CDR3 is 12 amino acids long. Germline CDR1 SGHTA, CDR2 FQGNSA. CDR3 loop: CASSGDAYEQYF. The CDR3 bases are TGTGCCAGCAGCGGAGACGCCTACGAGCAGTACTTC. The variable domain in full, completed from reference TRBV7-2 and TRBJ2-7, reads GAGVSQSPSNKVTEKGKDVELRCDPISGHTALYWYRQSLGQGLEFLIYFQGNSAPDKSGLPSDRFSAERTGGSVSTLTIQRTQQEDSAVYLCASSGDAYEQYFGPGTRLTVT.

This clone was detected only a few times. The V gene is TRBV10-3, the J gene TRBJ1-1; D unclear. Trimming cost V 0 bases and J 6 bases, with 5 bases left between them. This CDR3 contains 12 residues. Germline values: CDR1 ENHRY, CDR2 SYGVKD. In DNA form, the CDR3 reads TGTGCCATCAGTGAGTCGGGAGCTGAAGCTTTCTTT. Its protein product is CAISESGAEAFF.

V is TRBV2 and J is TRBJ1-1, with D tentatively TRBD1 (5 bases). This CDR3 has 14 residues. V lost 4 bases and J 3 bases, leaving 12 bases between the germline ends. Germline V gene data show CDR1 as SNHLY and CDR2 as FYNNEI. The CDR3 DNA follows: TGTGCCAGCAGTGTGAACCAGGGCGACACTGAAGCTTTCTTT. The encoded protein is CASSVNQGDTEAFF.

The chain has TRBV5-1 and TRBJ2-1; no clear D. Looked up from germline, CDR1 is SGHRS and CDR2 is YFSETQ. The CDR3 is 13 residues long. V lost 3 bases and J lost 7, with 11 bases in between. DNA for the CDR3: TGCGCCAGCAGCTCGGCAGGTGGGAATGAGCAGTTCTTC. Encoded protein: CASSSAGGNEQFF. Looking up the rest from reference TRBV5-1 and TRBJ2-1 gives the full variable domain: KAGVTQTPRYLIKTRGQQVTLSCSPISGHRSVSWYQQTPGQGLQFLFEYFSETQRNKGNFPGRFSGRQFSNSRSEMNVSTLELGDSALYLCASSSAGGNEQFFGPGTRLTVL.

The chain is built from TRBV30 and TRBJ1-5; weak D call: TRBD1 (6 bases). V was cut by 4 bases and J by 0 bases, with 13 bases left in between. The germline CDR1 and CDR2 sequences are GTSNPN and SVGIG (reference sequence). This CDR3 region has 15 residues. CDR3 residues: CAWNQGLASNQPQHF. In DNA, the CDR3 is TGTGCCTGGAATCAGGGGCTGGCTAGCAATCAGCCCCAGCATTTT.

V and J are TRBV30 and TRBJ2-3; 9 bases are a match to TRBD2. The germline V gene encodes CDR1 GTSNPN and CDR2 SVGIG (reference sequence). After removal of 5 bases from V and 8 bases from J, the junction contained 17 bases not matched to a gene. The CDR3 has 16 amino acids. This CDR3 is CAWVDELAGGGGTQYF. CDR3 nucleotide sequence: TGTGCCTGGGTTGACGAACTAGCGGGTGGAGGGGGTACGCAGTATTTT. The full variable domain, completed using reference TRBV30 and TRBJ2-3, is SQTIHQWPATLVQPVGSPLSLECTVEGTSNPNLYWYRQAAGRGLQLLFYSVGIGQISSEVPQNLSASRPQDRQFILSSKKLLLSDSGFYLCAWVDELAGGGGTQYFGPGTRLTVL.

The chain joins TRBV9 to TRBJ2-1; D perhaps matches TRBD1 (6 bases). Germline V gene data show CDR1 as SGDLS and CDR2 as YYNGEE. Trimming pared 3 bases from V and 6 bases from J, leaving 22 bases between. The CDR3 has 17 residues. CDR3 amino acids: CASSAFLLGAEGNEQFF. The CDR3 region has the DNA TGTGCCAGCAGCGCGTTTCTTTTGGGGGCAGAGGGCAATGAGCAGTTCTTC.

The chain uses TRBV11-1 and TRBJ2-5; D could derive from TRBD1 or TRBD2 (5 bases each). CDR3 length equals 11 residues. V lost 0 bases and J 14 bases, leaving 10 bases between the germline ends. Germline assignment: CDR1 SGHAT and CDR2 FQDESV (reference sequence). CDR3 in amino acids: CASSLAGTAYF. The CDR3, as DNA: TGTGCCAGCAGCTTAGCCGGGACGGCCTACTTC.

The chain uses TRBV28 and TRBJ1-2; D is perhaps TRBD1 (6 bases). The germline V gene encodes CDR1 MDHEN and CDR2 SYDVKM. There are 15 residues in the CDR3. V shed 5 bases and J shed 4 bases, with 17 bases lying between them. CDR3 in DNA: TGTGCCAGCAGTCCGACAGGAGGGGCTTTCTATGGCTACACCTTC. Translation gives CASSPTGGAFYGYTF.